A selection of T cell receptor beta chains follows, all from one sample in a study of shared clonotypes between healthy human individuals. Sequencing was performed with immunoSEQ multiplex PCR; in TCRdb, only in-frame clones are kept and a portion is missing. The data contain 980,000 or so clones, about three quarters of them singletons. The sequenced sample was memory CD4+ T cells sorted from blood. Receptors originate from a man younger than 35 in good health. Both conserved end residues are trimmed from each CDR3. The D gene is left open where the match is weak. Rows give clone size only sometimes, using once, few, many, or a class for an expanded clone.

-	-	TRBV7-9	TRBJ2-2	ASSFQGGHGELF
TRBD1	few	TRBV6-1	TRBJ1-1	ASSWTGRSDTEAF
TRBD1	-	TRBV6-5	TRBJ1-2	ASSYGDRGRHGYT
TRBD1	-	TRBV2	TRBJ1-5	ASSELLLTGRNQPQH
TRBD1	-	TRBV5-4	TRBJ1-2	ASSSDRVYGYT
-	-	TRBV7-9	TRBJ1-1	ASSLEAGNTEAF
-	-	TRBV7-2	TRBJ1-1	ASSFSGQSAF
TRBD2	few	TRBV27	TRBJ2-5	ASKRRGAQETQY
-	-	TRBV7-2	TRBJ2-7	ASSPGLDPREQY
TRBD1	-	TRBV6-1	TRBJ1-2	ASSEDRGKFGYT
-	-	TRBV2	TRBJ1-6	ASTRGNSPLH
-	-	TRBV2	TRBJ1-6	ASIEVAGDNSPLH
TRBD1	few	TRBV28	TRBJ2-4	ASSPDRAKNIQY
-	-	TRBV5-6	TRBJ2-7	ASTYRGGSYEQY
-	-	TRBV15	TRBJ1-4	ATSYVRTAISRSEKLF
TRBD1	-	TRBV5-4	TRBJ2-7	ASSLDRGASQY
-	-	TRBV11-2	TRBJ1-2	ASSPNRPSPNYGYT
-	-	TRBV6-5	TRBJ2-7	ASRVQGLSYEQY
-	-	TRBV19	TRBJ2-2	ASNLRGELF
-	-	TRBV5-3	TRBJ1-3	ARAGTTIY
TRBD1	few	TRBV18	TRBJ2-5	ASSPLRTKRTGVTEGTQY
-	-	TRBV4-3	TRBJ2-2	ASGQGPFGESTGELF
-	-	TRBV25-1	TRBJ2-7	ASSDRAYEQY
-	few	TRBV5-1	TRBJ1-2	ASSWEATGGNYGYT
-	-	TRBV6-1	TRBJ2-1	ATQSGNEQF
TRBD2	-	TRBV7-2	TRBJ2-5	ASSPPRLAGQETQY
TRBD1	-	TRBV18	TRBJ2-1	ASSPPTGGEYNEQF
-	few	TRBV13	TRBJ2-7	ASSPQGPYEQY
TRBD1	-	TRBV6-1	TRBJ2-7	ASKGQLPFYEQY
TRBD1	-	TRBV2	TRBJ1-2	ASKYQTGNYGYT
-	-	TRBV10-3	TRBJ2-3	AISERVQATDTQY
-	-	TRBV4-1	TRBJ2-7	ASSQPGLYEQY
-	-	TRBV14	TRBJ1-6	ASSQVVNSNSPLH
-	-	TRBV6-4	TRBJ2-1	ASSQSGDNEQF
TRBD2	-	TRBV29-1	TRBJ2-7	SVTGTNSYEQY
TRBD1	-	TRBV19	TRBJ1-5	ASGTGGGNQPQH
TRBD1	-	TRBV4-1	TRBJ2-3	ASSARTGARADTQY
-	-	TRBV18	TRBJ2-2	ASSPLQGGNTGELF
-	-	TRBV5-6	TRBJ1-3	ASSLGSPGNTIY
TRBD1	-	TRBV2	TRBJ1-1	ASSQGQMNTEAF
TRBD1	-	TRBV5-1	TRBJ2-1	ASSPGTGRFDNEQF
-	-	TRBV6-1	TRBJ2-7	ASSAEKIQY
-	-	TRBV10-3	TRBJ2-3	AIRGVSASTDTQY
-	-	TRBV7-3	TRBJ1-1	ASSQQGNTEAF
-	few	TRBV28	TRBJ2-7	ASSLSTSLYEQY
-	-	TRBV11-2	TRBJ2-5	ASSFSGSPQETQY
-	-	TRBV7-9	TRBJ1-6	ASSLNNSPLH